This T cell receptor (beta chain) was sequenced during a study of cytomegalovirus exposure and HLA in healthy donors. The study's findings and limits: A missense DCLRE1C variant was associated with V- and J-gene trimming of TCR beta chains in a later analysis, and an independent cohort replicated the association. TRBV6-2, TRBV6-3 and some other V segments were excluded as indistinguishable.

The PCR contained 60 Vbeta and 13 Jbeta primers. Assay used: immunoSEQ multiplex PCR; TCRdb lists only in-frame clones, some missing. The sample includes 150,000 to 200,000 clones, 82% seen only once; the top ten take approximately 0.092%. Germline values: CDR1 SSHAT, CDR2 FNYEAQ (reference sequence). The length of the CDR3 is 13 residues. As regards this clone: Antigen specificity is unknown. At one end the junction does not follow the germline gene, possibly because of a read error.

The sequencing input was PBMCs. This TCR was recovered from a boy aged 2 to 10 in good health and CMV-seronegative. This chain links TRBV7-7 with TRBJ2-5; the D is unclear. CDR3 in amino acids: CASSFRQQETQYF. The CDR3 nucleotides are TGTGCTAGCAGCTTTCGACAACAAGAGACCCAGTACTTC.